This passage covers 32 T cell receptor beta chains from one sample sequenced in a study of CD8 T cells in ankylosing spondylitis. TCRdb independently ran MiXCR on the 5' RACE reads; one entry per CDR3 protein. The sample records hundreds of thousands of distinct CDR3 sequences, approximately 17% being singletons. General study findings and limits: About 8 highly homologous variants made up a TCR beta motif, and this motif appeared characteristic of ankylosing spondylitis blood.

No antigen is known for these receptors. The source material was blood, either unsorted or a sorted T cell fraction (not recorded which). The receptors originated from a male donor with ankylosing spondylitis.

This chain connects TRBV9 to TRBJ1-2, with D tentatively TRBD1 (6 bases). Germline V gene sequence: CDR1 SGDLS, CDR2 YYNGEE. Trimming stripped 0 bases from V and 8 bases from J, with 11 bases between. The CDR3 sequence is 13 residues long. The CDR3 loop is CASSVGAGDGYTF. In DNA form, the CDR3 reads TGTGCCAGCAGCGTAGGGGCAGGGGACGGCTACACCTTC.

The chain is built from TRBV7-9 and TRBJ1-6; TRBD1 might be the D (5 bases). CDR1 and CDR2 (germline): SEHNR, FQNEAQ (reference sequence). Trimming removed 2 bases from V and 6 bases from J, with 8 bases in between. The CDR3 has 14 residues. The CDR3 here is CASSLMGLNSPLHF. CDR3 sequence (DNA): TGTGCCAGCAGCTTAATGGGGCTTAATTCACCCCTCCACTTT.

This chain uses TRBV4-1 with TRBJ2-2, with D possibly matching TRBD1 (6 bases). V lost 7 bases and J lost 5, with 23 bases in between. The CDR3 loop spans 17 amino acids. CDR1 is MGHRA and CDR2 is YSYEKL in the germline V gene. The CDR3 here is CASTNRDKALPTGELFF. In DNA form, the CDR3 reads TGCGCCAGCACCAACCGGGACAAAGCGCTCCCAACCGGGGAGCTGTTTTTT.

The chain combines TRBV4-1 with TRBJ2-1; 9 positions agree with TRBD2. CDR3 length equals 16 residues. The junction had 2 bases not matched to a gene; V was cut back by 1 base and J by 1 base. The germline V gene encodes CDR1 MGHRA and CDR2 YSYEKL. The CDR3 reads CASSQGLAGSYNEQFF. CDR3 nucleotide sequence: TGCGCCAGCAGCCAAGGGCTAGCGGGGTCCTACAATGAGCAGTTCTTC.

The CDR3 region is CASSQDHRTRVNYGYTF. CDR3 sequence (DNA): TGCGCCAGCAGCCAAGATCACAGGACTCGGGTTAACTATGGCTACACCTTC. The rearrangement joins TRBV4-3 to TRBJ1-2, with D perhaps TRBD1 (5 bases). The CDR3 is 17 residues long. CDR1 is LGHNA and CDR2 is YSLEER in the germline V gene. The ends were cut back, 0 bases at V and 1 base at J, with 15 bases in the middle.

The V and J genes are TRBV6-2 or TRBV6-3 and TRBJ2-1; D possibly matches TRBD1 or TRBD2 (5 bases each). Trimming stripped 2 bases from V and 5 bases from J, with 16 bases between. The germline V gene encodes CDR1 MNHEY and CDR2 SVGEGT. CDR3 length: 16 residues. CDR3 nucleotide sequence: TGTGCCAGCAGTTACGGGGCCCCGGGACCGAACAATGAGCAGTTCTTC. Translation gives CASSYGAPGPNNEQFF.

This clonotype has only a few counts. The genes are TRBV24-1 and TRBJ2-6, with a possible D match to TRBD2 (5 bases). In germline, CDR1 is KGHDR, CDR2 SFDVKD. The CDR3 consists of 16 residues. The V and J ends lost 4 bases and 2 bases respectively, with 11 bases between them. The CDR3 is CATSDPVGAGANVLTF. In DNA, the CDR3 is TGTGCCACCAGTGACCCCGTCGGGGCTGGGGCCAACGTCCTGACTTTC.

The chain employs TRBV20-1 and TRBJ1-2; D remains ambiguous. Germline V CDR1 and CDR2: DFQATT, SNEGSKA (reference sequence). The CDR3 runs 13 residues. V was cut by 0 bases and J by 2 bases, with 7 bases left in between. The CDR3 spells CSAREAGNYGYTF. In DNA, the CDR3 is TGCAGTGCTAGAGAGGCGGGAAACTATGGCTACACCTTC.

This clonotype has more than one count but fewer than ten. V gene TRBV6-1 combines with J gene TRBJ2-7; D unresolved. V was clipped by 6 bases and J by 2 bases, with 14 bases between them. The CDR3 sequence is 14 residues long. Germline CDR1 and CDR2: MNHNS and SASEGT. The CDR3 spells CASRLHLGPYEQYF. The CDR3 DNA reads TGTGCCAGCAGACTCCATCTAGGTCCCTACGAGCAGTACTTC.

This CDR3 reads CASSVGEATYEQYF. The CDR3 DNA reads TGTGCCAGCAGCGTTGGAGAAGCCACCTACGAGCAGTACTTC. The chain employs TRBV9 and TRBJ2-7; D remains unclear. Trimming shortened V by 2 bases and J by 2 bases, and 11 bases separated the two germline ends. Per germline, CDR1 SGDLS and CDR2 YYNGEE. The length of the CDR3 is 14 residues.

This chain joins TRBV20-1 and TRBJ2-7; a possible D gene is TRBD1 (6 bases). With 2 bases removed from V and 2 bases from J, the gap between germline ends came to 10 bases. The CDR3 contains 13 residues. Germline assignment: CDR1 DFQATT and CDR2 SNEGSKA (reference sequence). The CDR3 DNA reads TGCAGTGCTAGAAGGACAGACACCTACGAGCAGTACTTC. The encoded protein is CSARRTDTYEQYF.

The sample holds a few counts of this clonotype. The rearrangement links TRBV5-5 to TRBJ2-3; D is unresolved. The CDR3 covers 15 residues. With 4 bases removed from V and 1 base from J, the gap between germline ends came to 13 bases. Per germline, CDR1 SGHKS and CDR2 YYEKEE (reference sequence). CDR3 sequence reads: CASSPPRSGTDTQYF. The CDR3 DNA reads TGTGCCAGCAGCCCTCCACGGTCGGGCACAGATACGCAGTATTTT.

The chain couples TRBV5-5 to TRBJ2-3, with 8 nucleotides matching TRBD2. The CDR3 sequence is 17 residues long. CDR1 and CDR2 (germline): SGHKS, YYEKEE (reference sequence). The J segment lost 2 bases and the V segment lost 2 bases, leaving 10 bases of the junction unmatched. Here the CDR3 DNA reads TGTGCCAGCAGCTTCGGCCTAGCGGGCGACTCCACAGATACGCAGTATTTT. Translating it yields CASSFGLAGDSTDTQYF.

This clonotype was seen a few times. The J gene is TRBJ1-1, the V gene TRBV2; no definite D call. CDR1 and CDR2 from the germline V gene are SNHLY and FYNNEI. The CDR3 covers 13 residues. V was cut by 6 bases and J by 4 bases, with 12 bases left in between. CDR3 sequence: CASSKDTVTEAFF. DNA of the CDR3: TGTGCCAGCAGCAAAGACACAGTCACTGAAGCTTTCTTT.

The chain joins TRBV7-2 to TRBJ2-2; 7 nucleotides line up with TRBD2. CDR1 and CDR2 (germline): SGHTA, FQGNSA. Losses at the gene ends were 5 bases for V and 0 bases for J; bases not matched to a gene: 6. This CDR3 region has 16 residues. The CDR3 DNA reads as TGTGCCAGCAGCCCCATCAGCGGGACGAACACCGGGGAGCTGTTTTTT. As protein: CASSPISGTNTGELFF.

V usage is TRBV5-4 and J usage is TRBJ1-1; D unclear. The ends were cut back, 4 bases at V and 4 bases at J, with 17 bases in the middle. This CDR3 is 15 amino acids long. The germline V gene has CDR1 SGHNT and CDR2 YYREEE (reference sequence). This CDR3 reads CASSPTTDKGTEAFF. The DNA for the CDR3 is TGTGCCAGCAGCCCTACCACTGACAAGGGCACTGAAGCTTTCTTT.

Ten or more counts support this clonotype. The rearrangement uses TRBV29-1 and TRBJ2-3; no definite D call. Germline CDR1 SQVTM, CDR2 ANQGSEA. This CDR3 is 14 amino acids long. The germline V and J ends were trimmed by 5 bases and 2 bases, with 14 bases remaining between them. CDR3 nucleotide sequence: TGCAGCGTTTTCGCTAGGCTGAACACAGATACGCAGTATTTT. Protein product: CSVFARLNTDTQYF.

CDR3 nucleotide sequence: TGTGCCAGCAGACCCGCTAGCTCCTATAATTCACCCCTCCACTTT. Its translation is CASRPASSYNSPLHF. The J gene is TRBJ1-6, the V gene TRBV2; D is ambiguous. Germline-derived CDR1 and CDR2 are SNHLY and FYNNEI. V gave up 6 bases and J gave up 0 bases, with 9 bases separating them. This CDR3 comprises 15 residues.

The rearrangement joins TRBV20-1 to TRBJ1-5, with 8 nucleotides matching TRBD1. The CDR3 has 13 amino acids. V lost 5 bases, J lost 5 bases, and 5 bases stayed unmatched. Germline V lookup: CDR1 DFQATT, CDR2 SNEGSKA (reference sequence). The CDR3 sequence is CSAEQGVDQPQHF. CDR3 nucleotide sequence: TGCAGTGCTGAACAGGGGGTCGATCAGCCCCAGCATTTT.

This clonotype was counted between two and nine times. The chain employs TRBV10-3 and TRBJ1-6; weak D call: TRBD1 (6 bases). With 2 bases removed from V and 6 bases from J, the gap between germline ends came to 14 bases. The CDR3 covers 16 residues. CDR1 is ENHRY and CDR2 is SYGVKD in the germline V gene. As DNA, the CDR3 is TGTGCCATCAGTGAGAATACAGGGAAGGCTAATTCACCCCTCCACTTT. It is translated as CAISENTGKANSPLHF.

The V and J genes are TRBV2 and TRBJ1-1, with 11 nucleotides matching TRBD1. The CDR3 contains 16 residues. The germline gives CDR1 SNHLY, CDR2 FYNNEI. The V gene end was trimmed by 7 bases and the J gene end by 5 bases; junction bases not matched to a gene: 12. Here the CDR3 DNA reads TGTGCCAGCAAGGAACGGACAGGGGGCTTGAGGACTGAAGCTTTCTTT. Residues: CASKERTGGLRTEAFF.

CDR3 sequence reads: CASHPGGVGAGELFF. In nucleotides, the CDR3 is TGTGCCAGCCACCCTGGGGGCGTGGGAGCCGGGGAGCTGTTTTTT. The V call is TRBV6-2 or TRBV6-3, the J call TRBJ2-2, with D possibly TRBD1 on 6 matching bases. This CDR3 has 15 residues. The germline V gene encodes CDR1 MNHEY and CDR2 SVGEGT. V dropped 8 bases and J dropped 6 bases, with 19 bases sitting between them.

J is TRBJ2-7 and V is TRBV20-1; no clear D gene. Germline V gene data show CDR1 as DFQATT and CDR2 as SNEGSKA (reference sequence). This CDR3 has 14 residues. Trimming stripped 2 bases from V and 0 bases from J, with 11 bases between. CDR3 region: CSARPGRLSYEQYF. The CDR3 DNA sequence: TGCAGTGCTAGACCCGGACGTCTCTCCTACGAGCAGTACTTC.

This rearrangement joins TRBV7-8 to TRBJ2-3; a possible D gene is TRBD1 (5 bases). Germline values: CDR1 SGHVS, CDR2 FQNEAQ. Trimming stripped 5 bases from V and 2 bases from J, with 14 bases between. CDR3 length equals 15 residues. The CDR3 spells CASSRHQGPTDTQYF. The CDR3 region has the DNA TGTGCCAGCAGCCGGCATCAGGGTCCCACAGATACGCAGTATTTT.

This clonotype was observed at least ten times. This chain uses TRBV3-1 with TRBJ2-7; 8 positions agree with TRBD1. CDR1 and CDR2 (germline): LGHDT, YNNKEL (reference sequence). The CDR3 loop spans 15 amino acids. Trimming at V came to 4 bases and at J to 3 bases, leaving 8 bases not matched to a gene. For the CDR3, the DNA is TGTGCCAGCAGCCCCAGAAACAGGGGGGACTACGAGCAGTACTTC. The encoded protein is CASSPRNRGDYEQYF.

This clonotype has more than one count but fewer than ten. J is TRBJ1-5 and V is TRBV20-1, with 8 bases identical to TRBD1. The V gene's germline CDR1 is DFQATT and CDR2 SNEGSKA (reference sequence). The V gene end was trimmed by 3 bases and the J gene end by 3 bases; junction bases not matched to a gene: 10. This CDR3 region has 16 residues. The CDR3 sequence is CSAREGQGKINQPQHF. DNA of the CDR3: TGCAGTGCTAGGGAAGGACAGGGTAAAATCAATCAGCCCCAGCATTTT.

Notes on this clonotype: A much bigger clone sits one base away, suggesting this may be a read error. The genes are TRBV4-2 and TRBJ1-3; possible D gene TRBD1, 6 bases. Germline V lookup: CDR1 LGHNA, CDR2 YNFKEQ. The CDR3 has 15 amino acids. DNA for the CDR3: TGTGGCAGCAGCCGGGAGGGGGACTCTGGAAACACCATATATTTT. This sequence encodes CGSSREGDSGNTIYF.

The chain links TRBV12-3 or TRBV12-4 to TRBJ1-1; 7 bases agree with TRBD1. The CDR3 is made up of 13 amino acids. V lost 6 bases, J lost 2 bases, and 3 bases stayed unmatched. The CDR3 reads CASRQGRNTEAFF. DNA of the CDR3: TGTGCCAGCAGACAGGGGCGAAACACTGAAGCTTTCTTT.

The chain carries TRBV5-1 and TRBJ2-2, with a tentative D call TRBD1 (6 bases). This CDR3 contains 15 residues. Germline V CDR1 and CDR2: SGHRS, YFSETQ. Trimming removed 4 bases from V and 1 base from J, with 11 bases in between. The CDR3 region has the DNA TGCGCCAGCAGCCAAGACAGGATGAACACCGGGGAGCTGTTTTTT. Its translation is CASSQDRMNTGELFF. The full variable domain, in which reference TRBV5-1 and TRBJ2-2 provide the parts outside the CDR3, is KAGVTQTPRYLIKTRGQQVTLSCSPISGHRSVSWYQQTPGQGLQFLFEYFSETQRNKGNFPGRFSGRQFSNSRSEMNVSTLELGDSALYLCASSQDRMNTGELFFGEGSRLTVL.

In this sample, this clonotype turned up a few times. CDR3 amino acids: CASSEALASGGNNEQFF. The CDR3 nucleotides are TGTGCCAGCAGTGAAGCGCTTGCTAGCGGGGGGAATAATGAGCAGTTCTTC. The gene calls are TRBV2 and TRBJ2-1; 11 bases map to TRBD2. The CDR3 sequence is 17 residues long. After removal of 0 bases from V and 7 bases from J, the junction contained 8 bases not matched to a gene. The germline gives CDR1 SNHLY, CDR2 FYNNEI.

The rearrangement links TRBV20-1 to TRBJ2-3; 13 bases are a match to TRBD2. V shed 6 bases and J 2 bases; nucleotides not matched to a gene: 8. Germline CDR1 DFQATT, CDR2 SNEGSKA (reference sequence). There are 16 residues in the CDR3. DNA for the CDR3: TGCAGTGCCACAGGACTAGCGGGGGCTAACACAGATACGCAGTATTTT. This translates into CSATGLAGANTDTQYF.

This clonotype showed up just a few times. The rearrangement uses TRBV12-5 and TRBJ2-5; 7 bases map to TRBD2. After removal of 1 base from V and 3 bases from J, the junction contained 8 bases not matched to a gene. Germline CDR1 reads LGHNT; CDR2 reads FRNRAP. The CDR3 totals 16 residues. The CDR3 DNA follows: TGTGCTAGTGGTTTGGCCAGACTAGCCGGGGAAGAGACCCAGTACTTC. It yields the protein CASGLARLAGEETQYF.